A single sample gave rise to the 30 T cell receptor beta chains below, sequenced in a study of blood T cell repertoires in COVID-19 (dated by TCRdb to about 2020). Receptor amplification or capture employed the immunoSEQ multiplex PCR assay. The clones in this table, taken by TCRdb from immuneACCESS, are in-frame only. Not every clone is retained; where verified, under half of the shortfall comes from an unresolved V gene, and the cause of the rest is unknown. In this sample the table shows some 260,000 clones, over 75% of which occur a single time. The ten largest clones take up 2% to 2.5% of the sample. The specimen sequenced was peripheral blood. These receptors came from a woman aged 40 to 50 who had recovered from COVID-19.

The chain recombines TRBV19 with TRBJ1-2; TRBD1 agrees at 7 bases. The CDR3 length is 17 residues. Germline V gene sequence: CDR1 LNHDA, CDR2 SQIVND (reference sequence). Trimming at V came to 5 bases and at J to 4 bases, leaving 16 bases not matched to a gene. CDR3: CASSAPTGQSHSYGYTF. The CDR3 DNA reads as TGTGCCAGTAGTGCTCCGACGGGACAGAGTCACTCCTATGGCTACACCTTC.

This chain uses TRBV19 with TRBJ2-5; the match to TRBD2 covers 8 bases. V was pared by 6 bases and J by 3 bases, with 3 bases of the junction left unmatched. CDR3 length: 13 residues. The germline V gene encodes CDR1 LNHDA and CDR2 SQIVND (reference sequence). The CDR3 bases are TGTGCCAGTAGCCAAGCGGGGGAAGAGACCCAGTACTTC. Translated, it gives CASSQAGEETQYF.

This clone was seen only once. CDR3: CASSLGQGRNSPLHF. CDR3 in DNA: TGTGCCAGCAGCCTGGGACAGGGCCGGAATTCACCCCTCCACTTT. The J gene is TRBJ1-6, the V gene TRBV7-8; 9 positions agree with TRBD1. CDR3 length equals 15 residues. J gave up 7 bases and V 5 bases, and 6 bases lay outside the gene matches. Germline loops: CDR1 SGHVS, CDR2 FQNEAQ.

The chain has TRBV28 and TRBJ1-4; D perhaps matches TRBD1 (5 bases). Germline V gives CDR1 MDHEN, CDR2 SYDVKM. This CDR3 contains 16 residues. With 5 bases removed from V and 4 bases from J, the gap between germline ends came to 17 bases. CDR3 sequence: CASSPPGGRINEKLFF. CDR3 nucleotide sequence: TGTGCCAGCAGTCCCCCCGGGGGGAGAATTAATGAAAAACTGTTTTTT.

The chain is built from TRBV6-5 and TRBJ2-7; 8 positions agree with TRBD1. The CDR3 contains 14 residues. CDR1 is MNHEY and CDR2 is SVGAGI in the germline V gene. The V segment lost 0 bases and the J segment 5 bases; nucleotides outside the gene matches: 3. CDR3 in amino acids: CASSYSQGAHEQYF. Here the CDR3 DNA reads TGTGCCAGCAGTTACTCGCAGGGGGCTCACGAGCAGTACTTC.

The CDR3 bases are TGTGCCAGCAGTTACAGCGGGACGAGCACAGATACGCAGTATTTT. Amino acids: CASSYSGTSTDTQYF. The chain couples TRBV6-5 to TRBJ2-3; 7 bases line up with TRBD2. V shed 2 bases, J shed 0 bases, and the junction held 2 bases outside the gene matches. The CDR3 has 15 amino acids. CDR1 and CDR2 (germline): MNHEY, SVGAGI.

CDR3 nucleotide sequence: TGCGCCAGCAGCTTGGTACAGGGGCCCTCTGGAAACACCATATATTTT. This encodes CASSLVQGPSGNTIYF. This sequence joins TRBV5-1 and TRBJ1-3, with 7 bases that match TRBD1. With V trimmed by 0 bases and J by 0 bases, 3 bases remained unmatched. This CDR3 spans 16 amino acids. Germline assignment: CDR1 SGHRS and CDR2 YFSETQ.

V gene TRBV6-5 combines with J gene TRBJ2-3; 8 bases match TRBD2. V gave up 2 bases and J gave up 4 bases; unmatched junction bases: 5. Germline V CDR1 and CDR2: MNHEY, SVGAGI. The CDR3 contains 15 residues. CDR3: CASSYRTSRADTQYF. The CDR3 DNA is TGTGCCAGCAGTTACAGGACTAGCAGGGCAGATACGCAGTATTTT.

The chain combines TRBV19 with TRBJ1-4; D might be TRBD1 (5 bases). The CDR3 extends over 13 amino acids. Germline V gives CDR1 LNHDA, CDR2 SQIVND (reference sequence). Deletions cut 5 bases from V and 5 bases from J, with 9 bases between. The CDR3 loop reads CASSLQGNEKLFF. CDR3 bases: TGTGCCAGTAGTCTCCAGGGAAATGAAAAACTGTTTTTT. The full variable domain, rest sourced from reference TRBV19 and TRBJ1-4, is DGGITQSPKYLFRKEGQNVTLSCEQNLNHDAMYWYRQDPGQGLRLIYYSQIVNDFQKGDIAEGYSVSREKKESFPLTVTSAQKNPTAFYLCASSLQGNEKLFFGSGTQLSVL.

This clone came up a few times. This chain uses TRBV6-5 with TRBJ2-7, with D possibly TRBD1 on 7 matching bases. The V end lost 0 bases, the J end lost 4 bases, and 13 bases lay between the germline ends. The CDR3 length is 15 residues. Germline V gene lookup returns CDR1 MNHEY and CDR2 SVGAGI. The CDR3: CASSYSSQGGYEQYF. The CDR3 DNA reads TGTGCCAGCAGTTACTCTTCCCAGGGGGGATACGAGCAGTACTTC.

The chain employs TRBV7-8 and TRBJ1-5; TRBD1 matches 11 bases. The ends lost 5 bases at V and 9 bases at J; junction bases unmatched: 12. The CDR3 sequence is 16 residues long. CDR1 is SGHVS and CDR2 is FQNEAQ in the germline V gene. This CDR3 reads CASSEGTGGGIWPQHF. The DNA of the CDR3 is TGTGCCAGCAGCGAGGGGACAGGGGGTGGCATATGGCCCCAGCATTTT. The full variable domain, its missing parts supplied by reference TRBV7-8 and TRBJ1-5, is GAGVSQSPRYKVAKRGQDVALRCDPISGHVSLFWYQQALGQGPEFLTYFQNEAQLDKSGLPSDRFFAERPEGSVSTLKIQRTQQEDSAVYLCASSEGTGGGIWPQHFGDGTRLSIL.

This clone was detected a few times. The chain combines TRBV2 with TRBJ1-5; TRBD1 might be the D (5 bases). CDR3 size: 14 residues. Trimming left V 2 bases short and J 2 bases short, with 7 bases between. Germline V gene lookup returns CDR1 SNHLY and CDR2 FYNNEI. CDR3 sequence (DNA): TGTGCCAGCAGTGAAACGGGGGGCAATCAGCCCCAGCATTTT. This sequence encodes CASSETGGNQPQHF.

This clone was recorded only once. This chain links TRBV28 with TRBJ1-5, with TRBD1 as a possible D gene (6 bases). V lost 2 bases, J lost 7 bases, and 21 bases lay in between. The CDR3 is 17 amino acids. CDR1 MDHEN and CDR2 SYDVKM come from the germline V gene. The CDR3 region is CASSLTGWTVPKQPQHF. CDR3 nucleotides: TGTGCCAGCAGTTTAACGGGCTGGACAGTCCCTAAGCAGCCCCAGCATTTT.

This rearrangement joins TRBV28 to TRBJ1-5, with D possibly being TRBD1 (6 bases). With 5 bases removed from V and 2 bases from J, the gap between germline ends came to 13 bases. CDR1 and CDR2 (germline): MDHEN, SYDVKM. This CDR3 contains 15 residues. CDR3 sequence reads: CASSPSGQRNQPQHF. The CDR3 DNA is TGTGCCAGCAGTCCCTCGGGACAACGCAATCAGCCCCAGCATTTT. The complete variable domain, with remaining parts taken from reference TRBV28 and TRBJ1-5, reads DVKVTQSSRYLVKRTGEKVFLECVQDMDHENMFWYRQDPGLGLRLIYFSYDVKMKEKGDIPEGYSVSREKKERFSLILESASTNQTSMYLCASSPSGQRNQPQHFGDGTRLSIL.

This clone was detected a few times. The gene calls are TRBV29-1 and TRBJ2-2, with TRBD1 identical over 8 bases. Germline loops: CDR1 SQVTM, CDR2 ANQGSEA. This CDR3 has 15 residues. V was clipped by 7 bases and J by 2 bases; unmatched bases: 9. CDR3 in amino acids: CSARTGPTNTGELFF. The CDR3 nucleotides read TGCAGCGCCCGGACAGGGCCGACTAACACCGGGGAGCTGTTTTTT.

V gene TRBV5-1 combines with J gene TRBJ2-7; D may be TRBD2 (7 bases). V was shortened by 4 bases and J by 4 bases, with 18 bases between the two germline ends. Per germline, CDR1 SGHRS and CDR2 YFSETQ. The length of the CDR3 is 15 residues. The chain's CDR3 is CASSPEGGAAYEQYF. Here the CDR3 DNA reads TGCGCCAGCAGCCCCGAAGGGGGGGCGGCGTACGAGCAGTACTTC.

V and J are TRBV27 and TRBJ2-3, with 9 nucleotides matching TRBD2. J gave up 0 bases and V 1 base, and 2 bases lay outside the gene matches. The CDR3 is 16 residues long. The germline V gene has CDR1 MNHEY and CDR2 SMNVEV (reference sequence). DNA for the CDR3: TGTGCCAGCAGTTTATACAGCGGGGGGAGCACAGATACGCAGTATTTT. Translated: CASSLYSGGSTDTQYF.

The chain recombines TRBV20-1 with TRBJ2-7; 7 bases fit TRBD2. Germline loops: CDR1 DFQATT, CDR2 SNEGSKA (reference sequence). The V gene end was trimmed by 3 bases and the J gene end by 0 bases; junction bases not matched to a gene: 5. There are 14 residues in the CDR3. CDR3 sequence reads: CSASGAGDSYEQYF. The CDR3 DNA follows: TGCAGTGCTAGTGGGGCGGGAGACTCCTACGAGCAGTACTTC.

V and J are TRBV7-9 and TRBJ1-1, with D possibly being TRBD1 (6 bases). In germline, CDR1 is SEHNR, CDR2 FQNEAQ (reference sequence). The V gene lost 3 bases and the J gene lost 1 base, with 12 bases spanning the gap. The CDR3 loop spans 15 amino acids. In DNA form, the CDR3 reads TGTGCCAGCAGCTTTCCCGAGACAGGGAACACTGAAGCTTTCTTT. Amino acid sequence: CASSFPETGNTEAFF.

The chain links TRBV6-5 to TRBJ2-7; the match to TRBD2 covers 10 bases. The CDR3 has 13 residues. CDR1 and CDR2 (germline): MNHEY, SVGAGI. Trimming removed 6 bases from V and 4 bases from J; junction bases left unmatched: 3. The CDR3 here is CASSASGSYEQYF. DNA for the CDR3: TGTGCCAGCAGCGCTAGCGGGAGTTACGAGCAGTACTTC.

This chain joins TRBV28 and TRBJ1-1, with a tentative D call TRBD1 (6 bases). The CDR3 has 17 residues. Germline V lookup: CDR1 MDHEN, CDR2 SYDVKM. Trimming cost V 1 base and J 0 bases, with 15 bases left between them. The DNA for the CDR3 is TGTGCCAGCAGTTTATTTCGGCAGGGGAGATTGAACACTGAAGCTTTCTTT. Its protein is CASSLFRQGRLNTEAFF.

The chain joins TRBV6-1 to TRBJ2-3, with 8 positions matching TRBD1. The CDR3 consists of 17 residues. Per the germline V gene, CDR1 is MNHNS and CDR2 is SASEGT. V was clipped by 2 bases and J by 2 bases; unmatched bases: 9. CDR3 nucleotide sequence: TGTGCCAGCAGTGAAAGGGGTCGGACAGGGCCCACAGATACGCAGTATTTT. Protein product: CASSERGRTGPTDTQYF.

This clone was detected a few times. This chain links TRBV9 with TRBJ2-7; 9 bases map to TRBD2. Germline CDR1 reads SGDLS; CDR2 reads YYNGEE. The CDR3 loop spans 15 amino acids. J was trimmed by 2 bases and V by 0 bases; bases with no gene match: 3. CDR3 sequence: CASSVGSGGPYEQYF. The CDR3 DNA reads TGTGCCAGCAGCGTAGGGAGCGGGGGGCCCTACGAGCAGTACTTC. Combining the CDR3 with reference TRBV9 and TRBJ2-7 gives the whole variable domain DSGVTQTPKHLITATGQRVTLRCSPRSGDLSVYWYQQSLDQGLQFLIQYYNGEERAKGNILERFSAQQFPDLHSELNLSSLELGDSALYFCASSVGSGGPYEQYFGPGTRLTVT.

The V call is TRBV7-8, the J call TRBJ2-5; 10 positions agree with TRBD2. The germline gives CDR1 SGHVS, CDR2 FQNEAQ. The V gene end was trimmed by 5 bases and the J gene end by 2 bases; junction bases not matched to a gene: 11. The CDR3 contains 17 residues. CDR3 protein: CASSLYRIAGGQETQYF. DNA of the CDR3: TGTGCCAGCAGCCTATATAGGATAGCGGGGGGTCAAGAGACCCAGTACTTC. Based on the CDR3 plus reference TRBV7-8 and TRBJ2-5, the full variable domain is GAGVSQSPRYKVAKRGQDVALRCDPISGHVSLFWYQQALGQGPEFLTYFQNEAQLDKSGLPSDRFFAERPEGSVSTLKIQRTQQEDSAVYLCASSLYRIAGGQETQYFGPGTRLLVL.

This clone was seen only a few times. V gene TRBV5-6 combines with J gene TRBJ1-4; D is possibly TRBD1 (5 bases). Germline lookup yields CDR1 SGHDT and CDR2 YYEEEE. V lost 4 bases and J lost 6, with 16 bases in between. This CDR3 contains 15 residues. Written as DNA, the CDR3 is TGTGCCAGCAGCCGTTCGTGGGGGGTTCATGAAAAACTGTTTTTT. This codes for CASSRSWGVHEKLFF. Together with reference TRBV5-6 and TRBJ1-4, the CDR3 gives the full variable domain: DAGVTQSPTHLIKTRGQQVTLRCSPKSGHDTVSWYQQALGQGPQFIFQYYEEEERQRGNFPDRFSGHQFPNYSSELNVNALLLGDSALYLCASSRSWGVHEKLFFGSGTQLSVL.

The rearrangement links TRBV29-1 to TRBJ1-1; D unresolved. Germline CDR1 reads SQVTM; CDR2 reads ANQGSEA. The CDR3 spans 11 residues. V shed 4 bases and J shed 11 bases, with 14 bases lying between them. The CDR3 reads CSVVADSVAFF. The CDR3 DNA sequence: TGCAGCGTTGTTGCTGACTCCGTTGCTTTCTTT. Together with reference TRBV29-1 and TRBJ1-1, the CDR3 gives the full variable domain: SAVISQKPSRDICQRGTSLTIQCQVDSQVTMMFWYRQQPGQSLTLIATANQGSEATYESGFVIDKFPISRPNLTFSTLTVSNMSPEDSSIYLCSVVADSVAFFGQGTRLTVV.

The chain joins TRBV7-3 to TRBJ1-6, with 9 bases fitting TRBD1. There are 13 residues in the CDR3. V lost 5 bases to trimming and J lost 11 bases; unmatched junction nucleotides: 4. The germline V gene has CDR1 SGHTA and CDR2 FQGTGA. Here the CDR3 DNA reads TGTGCCAGCAGCCCTGGACAGGGGACACCCCTCCACTTT. This gives the protein CASSPGQGTPLHF.

This clone has a handful of counts. The rearrangement uses TRBV2 and TRBJ2-4, with TRBD2 matching 9 bases. Germline CDR1 SNHLY, CDR2 FYNNEI. The V segment lost 7 bases and the J segment 0 bases; nucleotides outside the gene matches: 7. The CDR3 loop spans 16 amino acids. The CDR3 loop reads CASKGGLAQAKNIQYF. Written as DNA, the CDR3 is TGTGCCAGCAAGGGAGGACTAGCGCAAGCCAAAAACATTCAGTACTTC. The whole variable domain, filled in from reference TRBV2 and TRBJ2-4, reads EPEVTQTPSHQVTQMGQEVILRCVPISNHLYFYWYRQILGQKVEFLVSFYNNEISEKSEIFDDQFSVERPDGSNFTLKIRSTKLEDSAMYFCASKGGLAQAKNIQYFGAGTRLSVL.

The V and J genes are TRBV19 and TRBJ2-1, with 8 nucleotides matching TRBD2. Germline values: CDR1 LNHDA, CDR2 SQIVND (reference sequence). The CDR3 is 16 amino acids. V dropped 3 bases and J dropped 7; count of bases not matched to a gene: 11. This chain's CDR3 is CASSMGMGLVFNEQFF. The CDR3 DNA follows: TGTGCCAGTAGTATGGGAATGGGACTAGTATTTAATGAGCAGTTCTTC.

This chain joins TRBV6-2 or TRBV6-3 and TRBJ1-5, with 11 bases fitting TRBD1. The CDR3 has 20 residues. Germline loops: CDR1 MNHEY, CDR2 SVGEGT. V shed 0 bases, J shed 5 bases, and the junction held 15 bases outside the gene matches. CDR3 bases: TGTGCCAGCAGTTACTCGACCGGGACAGGGGGTCCAAAGGCCGATCAGCCCCAGCATTTT. Protein: CASSYSTGTGGPKADQPQHF.